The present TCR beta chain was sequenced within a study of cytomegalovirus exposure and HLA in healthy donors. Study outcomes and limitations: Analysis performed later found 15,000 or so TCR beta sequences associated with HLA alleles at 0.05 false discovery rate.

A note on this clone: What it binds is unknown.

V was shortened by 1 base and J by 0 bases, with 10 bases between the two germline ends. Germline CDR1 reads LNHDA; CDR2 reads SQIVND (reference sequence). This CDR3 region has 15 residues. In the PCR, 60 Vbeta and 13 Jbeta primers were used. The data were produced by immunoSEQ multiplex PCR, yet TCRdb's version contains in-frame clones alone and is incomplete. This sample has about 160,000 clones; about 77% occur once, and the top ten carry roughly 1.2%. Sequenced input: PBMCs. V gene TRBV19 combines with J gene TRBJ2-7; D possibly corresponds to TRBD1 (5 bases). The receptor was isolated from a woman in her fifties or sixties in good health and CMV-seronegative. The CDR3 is CASSIAQGSSYEQYF. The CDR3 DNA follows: TGTGCCAGTAGTATAGCCCAGGGCTCCTCCTACGAGCAGTACTTC.